Listed here are 20 T cell receptor beta chains from one sample, sequenced in a study of cytomegalovirus exposure and HLA in healthy donors. 60 Vbeta and 13 Jbeta primers were used in PCR. Assay: immunoSEQ multiplex PCR; the TCRdb copy retains only in-frame clones and omits some. Here the sample spans about 120,000 clones, more than 65% being singletons. Sequencing input: PBMCs. Receptors were obtained from a woman aged 18 to 35 in good health and CMV-seronegative.

V and J are TRBV7-2 and TRBJ2-1; TRBD2 agrees at 8 bases. The CDR3 runs 16 residues. With 2 bases clipped from V and 3 bases from J, the junction kept 6 bases outside the gene matches. Germline loops: CDR1 SGHTA, CDR2 FQGNSA. CDR3 region: CASSLFSAGGYNEQFF. The CDR3 DNA reads TGTGCCAGCAGCTTATTTTCGGCGGGAGGCTACAATGAGCAGTTCTTC.

The chain combines TRBV6-1 with TRBJ2-1; 7 bases match TRBD1. Losses at the gene ends were 2 bases for V and 6 bases for J; bases not matched to a gene: 7. The CDR3 consists of 15 residues. Germline assignment: CDR1 MNHNS and CDR2 SASEGT. This chain's CDR3 is CASSEWGQLANEQFF. CDR3 nucleotides: TGTGCCAGCAGTGAATGGGGACAGCTCGCCAATGAGCAGTTCTTC.

The V call is TRBV9, the J call TRBJ1-1; D uncertain. The CDR3 covers 14 residues. Germline CDR1 SGDLS, CDR2 YYNGEE. Between the trimmed V and J ends, which lost 4 bases and 4 bases, there was a span of 14 bases. CDR3: CASSPLVVGTEAFF. The CDR3 nucleotides read TGTGCCAGCAGCCCGCTTGTAGTCGGCACTGAAGCTTTCTTT.

Regarding this clone: No conserved phenylalanine or tryptophan is present at the end of the CDR3, so a read error is the likely explanation. The limits of the CDR3 on the DNA are not certain, so only TCRdb's listed CDR3 is given. The CDR3: CASEWEVITV. This sequence joins TRBV6-1 and TRBJ1-2. The CDR3 length equals 10 residues, ends included. From germline, CDR1 is MNHNS and CDR2 SASEGT.

V gene TRBV6-1 combines with J gene TRBJ1-2; tentatively, D is TRBD1 (6 bases). Between the trimmed V and J ends, which lost 3 bases and 0 bases, there was a span of 11 bases. This CDR3 is 15 amino acids long. Germline V gives CDR1 MNHNS, CDR2 SASEGT. CDR3: CASSDHREANYGYTF. The CDR3 DNA is TGTGCCAGCAGTGATCACAGGGAAGCTAACTATGGCTACACCTTC.

V is TRBV10-1 and J is TRBJ1-1; D remains unclear. The CDR3 covers 13 residues. Germline V gene data show CDR1 as WNHNN and CDR2 as SYGVQD (reference sequence). V was clipped by 3 bases and J by 4 bases, with 9 bases between them. CDR3: CASSERLATEAFF. The CDR3 coding sequence is TGCGCCAGCAGTGAACGGTTAGCCACTGAAGCTTTCTTT.

The table lists this clone with a few counts. This sequence joins TRBV5-6 and TRBJ1-3; no reliable D call. The V end lost 4 bases, the J end lost 1 base, and 15 bases lay between the germline ends. This CDR3 contains 16 residues. Germline V gene lookup returns CDR1 SGHDT and CDR2 YYEEEE. CDR3 sequence: CASSLTGSGSGNTIYF. The CDR3, as DNA: TGTGCCAGCAGCCTTACGGGGTCAGGATCTGGAAACACCATATATTTT.

The chain links TRBV2 to TRBJ1-1; no reliable D call. V was pared by 5 bases and J by 4 bases, with 11 bases between. This CDR3 region has 13 residues. The V gene's germline CDR1 is SNHLY and CDR2 FYNNEI. DNA of the CDR3: TGTGCCAGCAGTAAGGAGGGTGGCACTGAAGCTTTCTTT. This encodes CASSKEGGTEAFF.

The chain employs TRBV29-1 and TRBJ1-2; the D gene is possibly TRBD1 (6 bases). The V end lost 2 bases, the J end lost 8 bases, and 21 bases lay between the germline ends. Per the germline V gene, CDR1 is SQVTM and CDR2 is ANQGSEA. This CDR3 spans 15 amino acids. Here the CDR3 DNA reads TGCAGCGTTGAAAGGGGGACATTCAGACCCGAGGGCTACACCTTC. It yields the protein CSVERGTFRPEGYTF.

The rearrangement uses TRBV4-1 and TRBJ1-5; D gene unclear. Germline assignment: CDR1 MGHRA and CDR2 YSYEKL. CDR3 length equals 15 residues. Between the trimmed V and J ends, which lost 0 bases and 5 bases, there was a span of 11 bases. CDR3 nucleotide sequence: TGCGCCAGCAGCCAAGATCATACAACCTATCAGCCCCAGCATTTT. This codes for CASSQDHTTYQPQHF.

The rearrangement uses TRBV7-8 and TRBJ1-3; D ambiguous. Trimming took 3 bases from V and 0 from J, leaving 15 bases between them. Per the germline V gene, CDR1 is SGHVS and CDR2 is FQNEAQ. This CDR3 region has 17 residues. DNA for the CDR3: TGTGCCAGCAGCTTGTACGGACTGATCAGCTCTGGAAACACCATATATTTT. Its protein is CASSLYGLISSGNTIYF.

The table lists this clone with a count of one. The chain uses TRBV20-1 and TRBJ2-3; D is ambiguous. The CDR3 length is 11 residues. Germline V gives CDR1 DFQATT, CDR2 SNEGSKA (reference sequence). V was trimmed by 6 bases and J by 6 bases, leaving 10 bases between them. The CDR3 DNA reads TGCAGTGCCCCGTTTCTTGATACGCAGTATTTT. This encodes CSAPFLDTQYF.

The chain combines TRBV7-6 with TRBJ2-7; no reliable D call. Germline lookup yields CDR1 SGHVS and CDR2 FNYEAQ. CDR3 length: 13 amino acids. V was trimmed by 4 bases and J by 0 bases, leaving 7 bases between them. The CDR3 DNA follows: TGTGCCAGCAGCTATAGTTACTCCTACGAGCAGTACTTC. Protein product: CASSYSYSYEQYF.

This chain uses TRBV29-1 with TRBJ2-2, with 13 bases lining up with TRBD2. V was pared by 6 bases and J by 8 bases, with 9 bases of the junction left unmatched. The CDR3 sequence is 15 residues long. Germline CDR1 SQVTM, CDR2 ANQGSEA. The DNA of the CDR3 is TGCAGCGTCAAAGGGACTAGCGGGGTGGCGGGGGAGCTGTTTTTT. It encodes CSVKGTSGVAGELFF.

CDR3 sequence (DNA): TGTGCCAGCAGCCGGAGCGGGAGACGATACGAGCAGTACTTC. This translates into CASSRSGRRYEQYF. The chain combines TRBV13 with TRBJ2-7, with TRBD2 matching 8 bases. Germline V gene data show CDR1 as PRHDT and CDR2 as FYEKMQ (reference sequence). This CDR3 has 14 residues. With V trimmed by 5 bases and J by 4 bases, 7 bases remained unmatched.

V usage is TRBV27 and J usage is TRBJ1-1, with 10 bases identical to TRBD1. V lost 6 bases, J lost 10 bases, and 14 bases stayed unmatched. The V gene's germline CDR1 is MNHEY and CDR2 SMNVEV (reference sequence). The CDR3 is made up of 15 amino acids. The CDR3 protein is CASSRRDRGGTSAFF. The DNA for the CDR3 is TGTGCCAGCAGCCGACGGGACAGGGGAGGCACGTCAGCTTTCTTT.

The chain recombines TRBV27 with TRBJ2-7, with 7 bases identical to TRBD1. The CDR3 has 15 residues. Per the germline V gene, CDR1 is MNHEY and CDR2 is SMNVEV (reference sequence). V lost 3 bases and J lost 3; bases outside the gene matches: 8. CDR3 protein: CASSLGPRDSYEQYF. DNA for the CDR3: TGTGCCAGCAGTTTGGGACCCCGGGACAGCTACGAGCAGTACTTC.

This chain uses TRBV4-1 with TRBJ2-7, with D possibly TRBD1 on 6 matching bases. The CDR3 contains 11 residues. The V end lost 10 bases, the J end lost 8 bases, and 15 bases lay between the germline ends. CDR1 and CDR2 from the germline V gene are MGHRA and YSYEKL. The DNA for the CDR3 is TGCGCCACTACCCCAACAGGGAAGCAGTACTTC. Translation: CATTPTGKQYF.

The sample holds one count of this clone. The chain couples TRBV9 to TRBJ2-1; 12 bases agree with TRBD2. V gave up 4 bases and J gave up 6 bases; unmatched junction bases: 2. CDR1 is SGDLS, CDR2 YYNGEE, per germline. CDR3 length: 14 residues. CDR3 DNA: TGTGCCAGCAGCAGGACTAGCGGGACCAATGAGCAGTTCTTC. The encoded protein is CASSRTSGTNEQFF.

This chain links TRBV29-1 with TRBJ1-5, with a possible D match to TRBD1 (5 bases). Germline CDR1 and CDR2: SQVTM and ANQGSEA. The CDR3 runs to 12 residues. Trimming took off 4 bases at V and 7 bases at J, with 11 bases between the two ends. DNA for the CDR3: TGCAGCGTTGGCGAAGGGGTCCAGCCCCAGCATTTT. This sequence encodes CSVGEGVQPQHF.